These T cell receptor beta chains were read from a single sample in a study of cytomegalovirus exposure and HLA in healthy donors. The protocol was immunoSEQ multiplex PCR, while the TCRdb copy is restricted to in-frame clones and leaves out a portion. Of 90,000 to 120,000 clones detected, nearly 97% appear once; the ten largest clones hold roughly 0.66%. Sequenced: PBMCs. The receptors shown here come from a woman aged 18-29 years in good health and CMV-seronegative. CDR3s leave out the opening cysteine and the closing phenylalanine or tryptophan. Fields, in order: CDR3 protein, D gene, J gene, V gene. A D gene is named only where the DNA matches it firmly.

ASSRTSGNNEQF | TRBD2 | TRBJ2-1 | TRBV19
AISEASGVPDTQY | TRBD2 | TRBJ2-3 | TRBV10-3
ASRRGLQLTNTEAF | . | TRBJ1-1 | TRBV11-2
ASSRMGGGRAYEQY | TRBD2 | TRBJ2-7 | TRBV4-2
ASSTTGGPYEQY | TRBD1 | TRBJ2-7 | TRBV28
ASSDIMTGSYEQY | TRBD1 | TRBJ2-7 | TRBV2
ASSLRPSGGAETQY | TRBD2 | TRBJ2-5 | TRBV7-2
ASSSSGQGYWAGQPQH | TRBD1 | TRBJ1-5 | TRBV19
ASMVWGGTEAF | . | TRBJ1-1 | TRBV7-2
ASSVSTGGKDTQY | TRBD2 | TRBJ2-3 | TRBV9
ASSARAPTYEQY | . | TRBJ2-7 | TRBV6-4
ASSYRRTATNEKLF | . | TRBJ1-4 | TRBV6-5
ASSQVVPGQAHNEQF | TRBD1 | TRBJ2-1 | TRBV5-4
ASRPTSTSAGEQF | . | TRBJ2-1 | TRBV6-5
ASSSGQGSYEQY | TRBD1 | TRBJ2-7 | TRBV19
ASSARQAVGGANVLT | . | TRBJ2-6 | TRBV27
AWNAGSYNEQF | . | TRBJ2-1 | TRBV30
ASSRRGVGYGYT | . | TRBJ1-2 | TRBV28
ASSLNQGKETQY | . | TRBJ2-5 | TRBV18
ASGTGDSPLH | TRBD1 | TRBJ1-6 | TRBV9
ASSQVGGVGGYT | TRBD1 | TRBJ1-2 | TRBV4-1
ASSATTGGWTEAF | . | TRBJ1-1 | TRBV27
ASRGQGAQQPNYGYT | TRBD1 | TRBJ1-2 | TRBV28
SVGTGEYGYT | TRBD1 | TRBJ1-2 | TRBV29-1
ASSDLDGIYGYT | . | TRBJ1-2 | TRBV7-9
ATSTGGLGPQH | . | TRBJ1-5 | TRBV15
ASSLGTHSGNTIY | . | TRBJ1-3 | TRBV5-4
ASRAREGLNQPQH | . | TRBJ1-5 | TRBV28
ASTRSGWRYGYT | . | TRBJ1-2 | TRBV6-5
AWRTTSGGALGYGEQF | TRBD2 | TRBJ2-1 | TRBV30
ASSTTGAGGRTEAF | TRBD1 | TRBJ1-1 | TRBV19
ASIPGLAGETSYEQY | TRBD2 | TRBJ2-7 | TRBV2
ATSTPGETQY | . | TRBJ2-5 | TRBV15